This is a list of T cell receptor beta chains from one sample in a study of T cell responses to AZD1222 COVID-19 vaccine. TCRdb's table, derived via immunoSEQ multiplex PCR, lists solely in-frame clones and lacks some. The sample records roughly 180,000 clones, 90% being singletons. Sequenced material: peripheral blood, taken on day 0 of AZD1222 vaccination. All receptors come from an adult in good health. The CDR3 runs from the conserved cysteine through the conserved F or W. A D gene is named only where the DNA matches it firmly. A row's size may be missing; if present it is once, few, many or a size class.

d_gene | abundance | j_gene | v_gene | CDR3nt | CDR3aa
TRBD1 | - | TRBJ1-5 | TRBV5-8 | TGTGCCAGCAGCGCCATCCGGGACAGGGGAAGAGGAGGCAATCAGCCCCAGCATTTT | CASSAIRDRGRGGNQPQHF
- | few | TRBJ1-3 | TRBV6-5 | TGTGCCAGCAGGCCTACGGGGGGGAGTGGAAACACCATATATTTT | CASRPTGGSGNTIYF
- | - | TRBJ1-5 | TRBV30 | TGTGCCTGGAGTGTAAGTGTGGGGGATCAGCCCCAGCATTTT | CAWSVSVGDQPQHF
- | once | TRBJ1-5 | TRBV27 | TGTGCCAGCAGTTCCTATAGCAATCAGCCCCAGCATTTT | CASSSYSNQPQHF
TRBD2 | - | TRBJ2-2 | TRBV4-3 | TGCGCCAGCAGCCAGGTCGGGGGGGGCCACACCGGGGAGCTGTTTTTT | CASSQVGGGHTGELFF
- | - | TRBJ2-7 | TRBV19 | TGTGCCAGTAGTAGGGCCACCGGCCAAGGGTCCTACGAGCAGTACTTC | CASSRATGQGSYEQYF
TRBD1 | - | TRBJ2-3 | TRBV3-1/TRBV3-2 | TGTGCCAGCAGCCGCGGACAGGTATCCTCAGATACGCAGTATTTT | CASSRGQVSSDTQYF
TRBD1 | few | TRBJ1-3 | TRBV5-4 | TGTGCCAGCAGCTTCGACAGGGGGGCTGGAAACACCATATATTTT | CASSFDRGAGNTIYF
- | - | TRBJ2-5 | TRBV9 | TGTGCCAGCAGCGTAAGTCAGGGAACCGAGACCCAGTACTTC | CASSVSQGTETQYF
TRBD1 | - | TRBJ1-2 | TRBV5-4 | TGTGCCAGCAGCCAAACAGGGGGCGCGGGCCATGGCTACACCTTC | CASSQTGGAGHGYTF
- | - | TRBJ1-1 | TRBV27 | TGTGCCAGCAGTTGGGAAGGGGCCGGGAACACTGAAGCTTTCTTT | CASSWEGAGNTEAFF
- | - | TRBJ2-3 | TRBV11-2 | TGTGCCAGCAGCACCACAGGGACAGATACGCAGTATTTT | CASSTTGTDTQYF
- | - | TRBJ2-7 | TRBV7-2 | TGTGCCAGCAGTGGGGGCGCCCCCTACGAGCAGTACTTC | CASSGGAPYEQYF
TRBD1 | - | TRBJ1-1 | TRBV7-9 | TGTGCCAGCAGCTTAGCGGGTGTCAGGGGGCATAGGATGAACACTGAAGCTTTCTTT | CASSLAGVRGHRMNTEAFF
TRBD2 | once | TRBJ2-7 | TRBV7-2 | TGTGCCAGCAGCTTAGAGCGGGGACCCTACGAGCAGTACTTC | CASSLERGPYEQYF
TRBD1 | - | TRBJ2-7 | TRBV6-5 | TGTGCGGTTAGGACAGGGTCGGGCGAGCAGTACTTC | CAVRTGSGEQYF
- | - | TRBJ2-7 | TRBV27 | TGTGCCAGCAGTTTTGCCTCCATTTACGAGCAGTACTTC | CASSFASIYEQYF
- | - | TRBJ2-3 | TRBV6-1 | TGTGCCAGCAGTGAAACCCCTTCCCACGGGGTTGGCACAGATACGCAGTATTTT | CASSETPSHGVGTDTQYF
- | - | TRBJ1-2 | TRBV5-4 | TGTGCCAGCAGCTCCACAGGGATTAACTATGGCTACACCTTC | CASSSTGINYGYTF
- | - | TRBJ2-1 | TRBV19 | TGTGCCAGTAGTTCCGCGAGCTCCTACAATGAGCAGTTCTTC | CASSSASSYNEQFF
- | - | TRBJ2-7 | TRBV7-3 | TGTGCCAGCAGCTTATACCCACAGGGAGGGTACGAGCAGTACTTC | CASSLYPQGGYEQYF
- | - | TRBJ2-1 | TRBV7-9 | TGTGCCAGCAGCGACCATGGGGAGGTGAAGTTCTTC | CASSDHGEVKFF
- | - | TRBJ1-2 | TRBV9 | TGTGCCAGCAGCGTAGTGGGGGGTCATGGCTACACCTTC | CASSVVGGHGYTF
TRBD1 | - | TRBJ1-2 | TRBV5-4 | TGTGCCAGCAGCCTGGGACAGCTAGCTAACTATGGCTACACCTTC | CASSLGQLANYGYTF
- | - | TRBJ1-1 | TRBV19 | TGTGCCAGTAGTATCGTCCCGGAGACTGAAGCTTTCTTT | CASSIVPETEAFF
TRBD1 | - | TRBJ1-2 | TRBV7-8 | TGTGCCAGCAGCTTCAGGACAGGGGATAACTATGGCTACACCTTC | CASSFRTGDNYGYTF
- | - | TRBJ1-2 | TRBV3-1/TRBV3-2 | TGTGCCAGCAGCCAAGAAAAACGACAGCCACATAACTATGGCTACACCTTC | CASSQEKRQPHNYGYTF
TRBD1 | - | TRBJ2-7 | TRBV2 | TGTGCCAGCAGGGGACAGTTGGGCTCCTACGAGCAGTACTTC | CASRGQLGSYEQYF
TRBD2 | few | TRBJ2-3 | TRBV6-4 | TGTGCCAGCAGTGAGCGGGGGGGCACAGATACGCAGTATTTT | CASSERGGTDTQYF
- | - | TRBJ1-3 | TRBV9 | TGTGCCAGCAGCGTACGCGGTAGGGCCCGTCCAAAGAAGGGAAACACCATATATTTT | CASSVRGRARPKKGNTIYF
- | - | TRBJ2-3 | TRBV18 | TGTGCCAGCTCACCACCGAGCGGACTAAGCACAGATACGCAGTATTTT | CASSPPSGLSTDTQYF
- | - | TRBJ2-1 | TRBV5-1 | TGCGCCAGCAGCTTGGACGGGGGCTCTCACAATGAGCAGTTCTTC | CASSLDGGSHNEQFF
- | - | TRBJ2-7 | TRBV13 | TGTGCCAGCAGCTCACACGAATGGCCGGGACACTCTTACGAGCAGTACTTC | CASSSHEWPGHSYEQYF
- | - | TRBJ2-1 | TRBV3-1/TRBV3-2 | TGTGCCAGCAGCCAGCAGGGACTTTTGCAGTTCTTC | CASSQQGLLQFF
TRBD1 | - | TRBJ1-1 | TRBV4-2 | TGTGCCAGCAGCCAGGGACAGGGGAGAAACACTGAAGCTTTCTTT | CASSQGQGRNTEAFF
- | - | TRBJ2-1 | TRBV2 | TGTGCCAGCAGTGCACAGGGAGGGGAGGATGAGCAGTTCTTC | CASSAQGGEDEQFF
- | - | TRBJ1-4 | TRBV18 | TGTGCCAGCTCACCGGTAGGAGGAATTAATGAAAAACTGTTTTTT | CASSPVGGINEKLFF
TRBD2 | - | TRBJ2-5 | TRBV9 | TGTGCCAGCAGCGCCGAGACTAGCACGGAGACCCAGTACTTC | CASSAETSTETQYF
TRBD2 | - | TRBJ2-1 | TRBV9 | TGTGCCAGCAGCCCGATACTAGCGGGTGGCTCCTACAATGAGCAGTTCTTC | CASSPILAGGSYNEQFF
TRBD1 | - | TRBJ1-5 | TRBV19 | TGTGCCAGTAGAAGGGACAGGCAATATGACTGGGCCCAGCATTTT | CASRRDRQYDWAQHF